A single sample gave rise to the 30 T cell receptor beta chains below, sequenced in a study of OX40 agonist ivuxolimab in advanced cancers. Produced via immunoSEQ multiplex PCR; TCRdb's table is partial and in-frame only. This table has more than 65,000 clones, 70% to 90% appearing once. Sequencing used CD4+ or CD8+ T cells sorted from blood, obtained in a trial of the OX40 agonist ivuxolimab. All receptors derive from an adult with an advanced solid tumor such as melanoma, head and neck, liver or kidney cancer.

This clone appeared once. V and J are TRBV6-1 and TRBJ1-2; a possible D gene is TRBD1 (6 bases). The CDR3 covers 14 residues. Looked up from germline, CDR1 is MNHNS and CDR2 is SASEGT. V was clipped by 1 base and J by 2 bases, with 8 bases between them. Here the CDR3 reads CASSEGTDNYGYTF. The CDR3 DNA is TGTGCCAGCAGTGAAGGGACAGACAACTATGGCTACACCTTC.

This clone was seen just once. The J gene is TRBJ2-5, the V gene TRBV7-6; no reliable D call. The CDR3 runs to 11 residues. Between the trimmed V and J ends, which lost 5 bases and 2 bases, there was a span of 3 bases. Germline V lookup: CDR1 SGHVS, CDR2 FNYEAQ. CDR3 residues: CASSIQETQYF. Written as DNA, the CDR3 is TGTGCCAGCAGCATACAAGAGACCCAGTACTTC.

To note about this clone: In the same sample, other DNA sequences code for this CDR3. The genes are TRBV2 and TRBJ2-2; TRBD1 or TRBD2 may be the D gene (5 bases each). Per the germline V gene, CDR1 is SNHLY and CDR2 is FYNNEI. Deletions cut 8 bases from V and 5 bases from J, with 12 bases between. The CDR3 runs to 13 residues. The CDR3 coding sequence is TGTGCCAGCTCCCTCGAGGGGACCGGGGAGCTGTTTTTT. As protein: CASSLEGTGELFF.

The CDR3 sequence: CASSVLGANSPLHF. The DNA of the CDR3 is TGTGCCAGCAGTGTCCTCGGAGCCAATTCACCCCTCCACTTT. V usage is TRBV2 and J usage is TRBJ1-6; D unresolved. V lost 4 bases and J lost 7, with 11 bases in between. The CDR3 is made up of 14 amino acids. Germline CDR1 reads SNHLY; CDR2 reads FYNNEI.

The rearrangement uses TRBV4-2 and TRBJ1-6; 8 positions agree with TRBD1. CDR3 length: 16 residues. Germline assignment: CDR1 LGHNA and CDR2 YNFKEQ. With V trimmed by 0 bases and J by 2 bases, 0 bases remained unmatched. CDR3 in amino acids: CASSQDRGPYNSPLHF. The CDR3 region has the DNA TGTGCCAGCAGCCAAGACAGGGGGCCCTATAATTCACCCCTCCACTTT.

The J gene is TRBJ1-1, the V gene TRBV11-2; no clear D gene. CDR1 and CDR2 from the germline V gene are SGHAT and FQNNGV. Trimming stripped 5 bases from V and 1 base from J, with 8 bases between. The CDR3 has 13 residues. CDR3 sequence reads: CASSLYRNTEAFF. The CDR3 region has the DNA TGTGCCAGCAGCCTATACAGGAACACTGAAGCTTTCTTT.

The chain recombines TRBV7-9 with TRBJ2-7; 9 positions match TRBD1. The CDR3 is made up of 14 amino acids. Germline assignment: CDR1 SEHNR and CDR2 FQNEAQ (reference sequence). Unmatched junction bases numbered 3, after V lost 0 bases and J lost 6 bases. The CDR3 DNA reads TGTGCCAGCAGCTTAGCGGGACAGGGTATCGAGCAGTACTTC. This encodes CASSLAGQGIEQYF.

V and J are TRBV5-6 and TRBJ2-5; 9 bases agree with TRBD2. The CDR3 length is 16 residues. Germline V gene lookup returns CDR1 SGHDT and CDR2 YYEEEE. V dropped 1 base and J dropped 3; count of bases not matched to a gene: 7. The CDR3 is CASSLSGRLAEETQYF. The CDR3 DNA reads TGTGCCAGCAGCTTGAGCGGGCGACTAGCGGAAGAGACCCAGTACTTC.

CDR3 coding DNA: TGTGCCAGCTCACCAAACAACGCGGAGACCCAGTACTTC. Encoded protein: CASSPNNAETQYF. The chain joins TRBV18 to TRBJ2-5; D gene ambiguous. This CDR3 has 13 amino acids. Germline CDR1 reads KGHSH; CDR2 reads LQKENI. With 2 bases removed from V and 5 bases from J, the gap between germline ends came to 9 bases. Full variable domain (remainder filled in from reference TRBV18 and TRBJ2-5): NAGVMQNPRHLVRRRGQEARLRCSPMKGHSHVYWYRQLPEEGLKFMVYLQKENIIDESGMPKERFSAEFPKEGPSILRIQQVVRGDSAAYFCASSPNNAETQYFGPGTRLLVL.

This rearrangement joins TRBV11-2 to TRBJ2-3; D is perhaps TRBD1 (6 bases). V gave up 7 bases and J gave up 1 base, with 18 bases separating them. Germline V CDR1 and CDR2: SGHAT, FQNNGV. This CDR3 has 16 residues. This CDR3 reads CASNLLQGGRTDTQYF. In nucleotides, the CDR3 is TGTGCCAGCAACCTACTACAGGGTGGACGCACAGATACGCAGTATTTT.

The CDR3 DNA sequence: TGTGCCAGCAGTGGCTCCGCCTGGGACGGAGGGACGAAACTGTTTTTT. Translation: CASSGSAWDGGTKLFF. V and J are TRBV6-1 and TRBJ1-4; D is possibly TRBD1 (5 bases). The CDR3 has 16 residues. Germline V gene sequence: CDR1 MNHNS, CDR2 SASEGT. The V gene lost 4 bases and the J gene lost 11 bases, with 23 bases spanning the gap.

This rearrangement joins TRBV7-2 to TRBJ2-1, with TRBD2 as a possible D gene (6 bases). Trimming took off 7 bases at V and 4 bases at J, with 17 bases between the two ends. The germline CDR1 and CDR2 sequences are SGHTA and FQGNSA. The CDR3 consists of 15 residues. Written as DNA, the CDR3 is TGTGCCAGCATCCCCGGAGGGGCCCGGTACAATGAGCAGTTCTTC. This encodes CASIPGGARYNEQFF.

The genes are TRBV14 and TRBJ1-1, with 7 nucleotides matching TRBD1. The CDR3 contains 13 residues. The germline gives CDR1 SGHDN, CDR2 FVKESK. The V and J ends lost 2 bases and 11 bases, in that order; junction bases with no gene match: 8. The CDR3 spells CASSQIRQGTAFF. The DNA for the CDR3 is TGTGCCAGCAGCCAAATTCGACAGGGAACCGCTTTCTTT. Using reference TRBV14 and TRBJ1-1 for the parts outside the CDR3, the full variable domain is EAGVTQFPSHSVIEKGQTVTLRCDPISGHDNLYWYRRVMGKEIKFLLHFVKESKQDESGMPNNRFLAERTGGTYSTLKVQPAELEDSGVYFCASSQIRQGTAFFGQGTRLTVV.

The chain recombines TRBV7-9 with TRBJ1-3, with D unresolved. Germline V gene sequence: CDR1 SEHNR, CDR2 FQNEAQ (reference sequence). Between the trimmed V and J ends, which lost 3 bases and 0 bases, there was a span of 6 bases. This CDR3 contains 14 residues. The CDR3, as DNA: TGTGCCAGCAGCTTGAGTATCTCTGGAAACACCATATATTTT. Encoded protein: CASSLSISGNTIYF.

The rearrangement links TRBV15 to TRBJ1-2; D may be TRBD1 (5 bases). This CDR3 spans 15 amino acids. The germline V and J ends were trimmed by 6 bases and 2 bases, with 16 bases remaining between them. CDR1 is LNHNV and CDR2 is YYDKDF in the germline V gene (reference sequence). CDR3 region: CATSRPGLSNYGYTF. As DNA, the CDR3 is TGTGCCACCAGTAGACCGGGACTGTCAAACTATGGCTACACCTTC.

The V gene is TRBV18, the J gene TRBJ2-6; perhaps TRBD1 as D (6 bases). Trimming shortened V by 3 bases and J by 4 bases, and 10 bases separated the two germline ends. The CDR3 extends over 15 amino acids. Germline CDR1 and CDR2: KGHSH and LQKENI. CDR3 sequence: CASSPTGLGANVLTF. In DNA form, the CDR3 reads TGTGCCAGCTCACCCACAGGGTTGGGGGCCAACGTCCTGACTTTC. The variable domain in full, with the rest retrieved from reference TRBV18 and TRBJ2-6, is NAGVMQNPRHLVRRRGQEARLRCSPMKGHSHVYWYRQLPEEGLKFMVYLQKENIIDESGMPKERFSAEFPKEGPSILRIQQVVRGDSAAYFCASSPTGLGANVLTFGAGSRLTVL.

In its sample, this clone was seen once. V and J are TRBV7-9 and TRBJ1-3; 8 bases are shared with TRBD1. The CDR3 spans 13 residues. J was trimmed by 2 bases and V by 11 bases; bases with no gene match: 5. The germline CDR1 and CDR2 sequences are SEHNR and FQNEAQ (reference sequence). The CDR3 sequence: CACNRGAGNTIYF. The CDR3 coding sequence is TGTGCCTGCAACAGGGGGGCTGGAAACACCATATATTTT.

The V gene is TRBV19, the J gene TRBJ2-3; 10 nucleotides agree with TRBD2. From germline, CDR1 is LNHDA and CDR2 SQIVND (reference sequence). The ends lost 3 bases at V and 3 bases at J; junction bases unmatched: 6. This CDR3 contains 16 residues. CDR3 DNA: TGTGCCAGTAGTATCCCGCTAGCGGGGGAAACAGATACGCAGTATTTT. The encoded protein is CASSIPLAGETDTQYF.

The V and J genes are TRBV7-8 and TRBJ1-1; D perhaps matches TRBD1 (6 bases). CDR1 SGHVS and CDR2 FQNEAQ come from the germline V gene. The CDR3 length is 17 residues. The V and J ends lost 5 bases and 5 bases respectively, with 24 bases between them. CDR3 loop: CASSKPVGGPALTEAFF. The CDR3 DNA reads as TGTGCCAGCAGCAAACCGGTCGGGGGCCCGGCGTTAACTGAAGCTTTCTTT.

The CDR3 reads CASIRQGMTEAFF. The CDR3 bases are TGTGCCAGCATAAGACAGGGGATGACTGAAGCTTTCTTT. The chain couples TRBV25-1 to TRBJ1-1; TRBD1 matches at 8 bases. The CDR3 consists of 13 residues. V gave up 7 bases and J gave up 5 bases; unmatched junction bases: 6. Looked up from germline, CDR1 is MGHDK and CDR2 is SYGVNS.

V gene TRBV5-8 combines with J gene TRBJ2-7, with 8 bases fitting TRBD1. Germline V gene lookup returns CDR1 SGHTS and CDR2 YDEGEE. CDR3 length: 14 amino acids. J was trimmed by 3 bases and V by 4 bases; bases with no gene match: 6. This CDR3 reads CASSPRTGIYEQYF. As DNA, the CDR3 is TGTGCCAGCAGCCCCCGGACAGGGATCTACGAGCAGTACTTC. Drawing the rest from reference TRBV5-8 and TRBJ2-7, the complete variable domain is EAGVTQSPTHLIKTRGQQATLRCSPISGHTSVYWYQQALGLGLQFLLWYDEGEERNRGNFPPRFSGRQFPNYSSELNVNALELEDSALYLCASSPRTGIYEQYFGPGTRLTVT.

J is TRBJ1-2 and V is TRBV6-6, with D uncertain. Germline CDR1 reads MNHNY; CDR2 reads SVGAGI (reference sequence). Trimming removed 5 bases from V and 3 bases from J, with 13 bases in between. The CDR3 is 14 amino acids. Here the CDR3 reads CASSSRGSYYGYTF. Written as DNA, the CDR3 is TGTGCCAGCAGTAGTCGGGGATCCTACTATGGCTACACCTTC.

V gene TRBV4-2 combines with J gene TRBJ2-7; D assignment may be TRBD1 or TRBD2 (5 bases each). This CDR3 comprises 14 residues. Germline assignment: CDR1 LGHNA and CDR2 YNFKEQ. Trimming pared 0 bases from V and 0 bases from J, leaving 6 bases between. CDR3 loop: CASSQEGTSYEQYF. The CDR3 coding sequence is TGTGCCAGCAGCCAAGAGGGGACCTCCTACGAGCAGTACTTC.

This sequence joins TRBV2 and TRBJ1-1; no clear D gene. CDR3 length: 12 residues. V was pared by 6 bases and J by 2 bases, with 7 bases between. Germline V gene sequence: CDR1 SNHLY, CDR2 FYNNEI. The CDR3, as DNA: TGTGCCAGCAGGGGGTATAACACTGAAGCTTTCTTT. This encodes CASRGYNTEAFF.

The CDR3 protein is CASSLGPGAVEQFF. The CDR3 DNA sequence: TGTGCCAGCAGCTTAGGGCCGGGGGCGGTTGAGCAGTTCTTC. The chain is built from TRBV11-3 and TRBJ2-1; D is perhaps TRBD1 or TRBD2 (6 bases each). The CDR3 sequence is 14 residues long. Per germline, CDR1 SGHNT and CDR2 YENEEA. V lost 1 base to trimming and J lost 9 bases, with 13 bases between them. Full variable domain (outside the CDR3, taken from reference TRBV11-3 and TRBJ2-1): EAGVVQSPRYKIIEKKQPVAFWCNPISGHNTLYWYLQNLGQGPELLIRYENEEAVDDSQLPKDRFSAERLKGVDSTLKIQPAELGDSAVYLCASSLGPGAVEQFFGPGTRLTVL.

This clone was seen only once. This chain connects TRBV2 to TRBJ2-2; no firm D call. The CDR3 has 14 amino acids. Between the trimmed V and J ends, which lost 9 bases and 5 bases, there was a span of 16 bases. The germline gives CDR1 SNHLY, CDR2 FYNNEI. CDR3 protein: CASSSAASTGELFF. CDR3 DNA sequence: TGTGCCAGTTCTTCGGCAGCTTCTACCGGGGAGCTGTTTTTT.

This chain uses TRBV28 with TRBJ1-3; maybe TRBD1 (5 bases). This CDR3 has 17 amino acids. Germline CDR1 reads MDHEN; CDR2 reads SYDVKM. V lost 4 bases and J 0 bases, leaving 16 bases between the germline ends. CDR3 DNA sequence: TGTGCCAGCAGTTCTCCCCTCGGGGGTAACTCTGGAAACACCATATATTTT. It specifies CASSSPLGGNSGNTIYF.

The sample holds one count of this clone. A read error may account for a junction end that differs from germline. V and J are TRBV28 and TRBJ2-7; D is unresolved. CDR3 length: 12 amino acids. Per the germline V gene, CDR1 is MDHEN and CDR2 is SYDVKM. DNA for the CDR3: TGTGCCAGCAGTCCCCTCGTGGGCCTACGAAACTTC. Translation: CASSPLVGLRNF.

The chain has TRBV19 and TRBJ1-1; D perhaps matches TRBD1 (6 bases). This CDR3 is 16 amino acids long. V lost 4 bases, J lost 0 bases, and 15 bases lay in between. Germline CDR1 and CDR2: LNHDA and SQIVND (reference sequence). In DNA, the CDR3 is TGTGCCAGTAGTACCCGACAGGCGCTCATGAACACTGAAGCTTTCTTT. It translates to CASSTRQALMNTEAFF.

The J gene is TRBJ1-2, the V gene TRBV27; 10 bases map to TRBD1. Germline lookup yields CDR1 MNHEY and CDR2 SMNVEV (reference sequence). After removal of 6 bases from V and 7 bases from J, the junction contained 5 bases not matched to a gene. The CDR3 is made up of 13 amino acids. The CDR3 DNA sequence: TGTGCCAGCAGGGTGACAGGGGGCATTGGCTACACCTTC. This gives the protein CASRVTGGIGYTF.